The next 24 T cell receptor beta chains were all read from a single sample in a study of blood T cells in healthy people across ages. With a J-beta primer mix and a sample-barcoded 5' primer, a second PCR ran roughly 6 to 11 cycles. MiXCR was run by TCRdb on the 5' RACE reads, yielding one entry per CDR3 protein. The table has about 620,000 distinct CDR3 sequences, roughly 20% seen once. Sample: blood. The receptors come from a man between 65 and 85 years old in good health.

The chain uses TRBV7-9 and TRBJ2-3; TRBD2 is a possible D gene (6 bases). CDR1 SEHNR and CDR2 FQNEAQ come from the germline V gene (reference sequence). This CDR3 is built from 16 residues. The germline V and J ends were trimmed by 4 bases and 2 bases, with 16 bases remaining between them. As DNA, the CDR3 is TGTGCCAGCAGCTCGCCTACGGGAGCCCTCACAGATACGCAGTATTTT. This encodes CASSSPTGALTDTQYF.

This clonotype was detected only a few times. The CDR3, as DNA: TGCGCCAGCAGCCTGGGAAGGGGGGCCAACTATGATGAAAAACTGTTTTTT. Protein: CASSLGRGANYDEKLFF. The chain employs TRBV5-1 and TRBJ1-4; D might be TRBD1 (6 bases). This CDR3 spans 17 amino acids. Germline CDR1 is SGHRS and CDR2 is YFSETQ. V lost 4 bases and J 6 bases, leaving 22 bases between the germline ends.

This clonotype was seen a handful of times. The chain couples TRBV2 to TRBJ1-2; D ambiguous. V was trimmed by 4 bases and J by 0 bases, leaving 9 bases between them. CDR3 size: 14 residues. Germline loops: CDR1 SNHLY, CDR2 FYNNEI. In DNA, the CDR3 is TGTGCCAGCAGTGGGCCACAAACTAACTATGGCTACACCTTC. Its translation: CASSGPQTNYGYTF.

J is TRBJ2-2 and V is TRBV10-2, with D hard to call. V shed 5 bases and J shed 6 bases, with 4 bases lying between them. Looked up from germline, CDR1 is WSHSY and CDR2 is SAAADI. CDR3 length equals 11 residues. Here the CDR3 reads CASSRSGELFF. The CDR3 DNA is TGCGCCAGCAGTAGGTCCGGGGAGCTGTTTTTT.

V and J are TRBV15 and TRBJ2-2, with D perhaps matching TRBD2 (6 bases). The germline V gene has CDR1 LNHNV and CDR2 YYDKDF (reference sequence). The V end was cut by 3 bases, the J end by 0 bases, with 11 bases between. This CDR3 region has 16 residues. As DNA, the CDR3 is TGTGCCACCAGCAGGAATAGCGGTTCGAACACCGGGGAGCTGTTTTTT. Translating it yields CATSRNSGSNTGELFF.

The chain combines TRBV11-2 with TRBJ2-5, with 9 bases fitting TRBD1. The germline V gene encodes CDR1 SGHAT and CDR2 FQNNGV. With V trimmed by 5 bases and J by 2 bases, 9 bases remained unmatched. The CDR3 is 16 residues long. CDR3: CASSQLTGGSQETQYF. The CDR3 bases are TGTGCCAGCAGCCAACTGACAGGGGGTTCGCAAGAGACCCAGTACTTC.

The chain couples TRBV5-1 to TRBJ2-1; 12 nucleotides agree with TRBD2. Trimming removed 2 bases from V and 8 bases from J; junction bases left unmatched: 5. The CDR3 is made up of 15 amino acids. The germline CDR1 and CDR2 sequences are SGHRS and YFSETQ. In DNA, the CDR3 is TGCGCCAGCAGCTTTCGGACTAGCGGGATCGATGAGCAGTTCTTC. This codes for CASSFRTSGIDEQFF. The full variable domain, its missing parts supplied by reference TRBV5-1 and TRBJ2-1, is KAGVTQTPRYLIKTRGQQVTLSCSPISGHRSVSWYQQTPGQGLQFLFEYFSETQRNKGNFPGRFSGRQFSNSRSEMNVSTLELGDSALYLCASSFRTSGIDEQFFGPGTRLTVL.

This clonotype has a handful of counts. The chain is built from TRBV20-1 and TRBJ1-4, with a weak D call TRBD1 (5 bases). This CDR3 spans 13 amino acids. V was shortened by 3 bases and J by 5 bases, with 10 bases between the two germline ends. Germline values: CDR1 DFQATT, CDR2 SNEGSKA (reference sequence). CDR3 coding DNA: TGCAGTGCTAGCGATGGGGGGAATGAAAAACTGTTTTTT. Its translation is CSASDGGNEKLFF.

A few counts support this clonotype. V usage is TRBV20-1 and J usage is TRBJ2-1; 9 nucleotides match TRBD2. Germline CDR1 and CDR2: DFQATT and SNEGSKA (reference sequence). There are 15 residues in the CDR3. V lost 5 bases, J lost 8 bases, and 13 bases stayed unmatched. The CDR3 region is CSASDTAGGLHEQFF. In nucleotides, the CDR3 is TGCAGTGCTTCTGATACAGCGGGAGGACTCCATGAGCAGTTCTTC.

This clonotype was counted at least ten times. V is TRBV29-1 and J is TRBJ2-5, with 8 positions matching TRBD1. This CDR3 region has 14 residues. V lost 3 bases to trimming and J lost 4 bases; unmatched junction nucleotides: 7. Germline CDR1 is SQVTM and CDR2 is ANQGSEA. This CDR3 reads CSVDTWDRLETQYF. In nucleotides, the CDR3 is TGCAGCGTTGATACGTGGGACAGGTTAGAGACCCAGTACTTC.

This clonotype was seen repeatedly, ten times or more. The chain links TRBV7-9 to TRBJ2-7; maybe TRBD1 (5 bases). Per the germline V gene, CDR1 is SEHNR and CDR2 is FQNEAQ (reference sequence). The CDR3 contains 14 residues. Trimming left V 1 base short and J 2 bases short, with 9 bases between. CDR3 in amino acids: CASSLVQGTYEQYF. CDR3 DNA sequence: TGTGCCAGCAGCTTAGTCCAGGGTACCTACGAGCAGTACTTC.

V and J are TRBV24-1 and TRBJ2-5; 8 bases are shared with TRBD1. This CDR3 is built from 15 residues. The V gene's germline CDR1 is KGHDR and CDR2 SFDVKD. J gave up 2 bases and V 4 bases, and 5 bases lay outside the gene matches. The CDR3 DNA sequence: TGTGCCACCAGTGAGGGGACAGGACAACAAGAGACCCAGTACTTC. Encoded protein: CATSEGTGQQETQYF.

This clonotype was seen a few times. The chain carries TRBV5-1 and TRBJ2-2; 9 nucleotides match TRBD2. Germline V lookup: CDR1 SGHRS, CDR2 YFSETQ. Germline trimming cut 4 bases from V and 6 bases from J; bases unmatched to any gene: 7. This CDR3 has 15 residues. CDR3 loop: CASSVIAGAPGELFF. As DNA, the CDR3 is TGCGCCAGCAGCGTAATAGCGGGAGCGCCCGGGGAGCTGTTTTTT.

In this sample, this clonotype turned up many times. The chain uses TRBV29-1 and TRBJ2-3; 9 bases are a match to TRBD2. This CDR3 contains 12 residues. The ends lost 7 bases at V and 1 base at J; junction bases unmatched: 0. The germline CDR1 and CDR2 sequences are SQVTM and ANQGSEA. The CDR3 DNA follows: TGCAGCGGGACTAGCGGCACAGATACGCAGTATTTT. Translation gives CSGTSGTDTQYF.

There are a few counts of this clonotype. This chain joins TRBV20-1 and TRBJ2-3, with 9 bases fitting TRBD2. CDR3 size: 15 residues. V dropped 4 bases and J dropped 10; count of bases not matched to a gene: 15. In germline, CDR1 is DFQATT, CDR2 SNEGSKA (reference sequence). CDR3 residues: CSATKREDYNGAQYF. The DNA of the CDR3 is TGCAGTGCTACGAAGCGGGAGGACTATAATGGTGCGCAGTATTTT.

J is TRBJ1-1 and V is TRBV7-2, with a tentative D call TRBD1 (5 bases). The V gene's germline CDR1 is SGHTA and CDR2 FQGNSA. Trimming took 3 bases from V and 6 from J, leaving 11 bases between them. The CDR3 totals 13 residues. The CDR3 sequence is CASSFGRRAEAFF. The CDR3 DNA follows: TGTGCCAGCAGCTTTGGCCGCAGGGCTGAAGCTTTCTTT. Filled out from reference TRBV7-2 and TRBJ1-1, the complete variable domain reads GAGVSQSPSNKVTEKGKDVELRCDPISGHTALYWYRQSLGQGLEFLIYFQGNSAPDKSGLPSDRFSAERTGGSVSTLTIQRTQQEDSAVYLCASSFGRRAEAFFGQGTRLTVV.

The chain has TRBV3-1 and TRBJ2-6; D may be TRBD2 (5 bases). Between the trimmed V and J ends, which lost 2 bases and 2 bases, there was a span of 7 bases. Looked up from germline, CDR1 is LGHDT and CDR2 is YNNKEL (reference sequence). The CDR3 runs to 15 residues. This CDR3 reads CASSQRGAGANVLTF. The DNA for the CDR3 is TGTGCCAGCAGCCAACGGGGAGCTGGGGCCAACGTCCTGACTTTC.

This clonotype appeared many times. The chain combines TRBV5-1 with TRBJ2-7, with D perhaps TRBD1 (6 bases). The V and J ends lost 0 bases and 4 bases respectively, with 14 bases between them. CDR3 size: 15 residues. Germline values: CDR1 SGHRS, CDR2 YFSETQ. The CDR3 sequence: CASSLGPTGQYEQYF. CDR3 DNA: TGCGCCAGCAGCTTGGGTCCGACAGGACAATACGAGCAGTACTTC.

This clonotype was detected a few times. The V call is TRBV6-2 or TRBV6-3, the J call TRBJ1-2; no clear D. The CDR3 spans 14 residues. Germline V CDR1 and CDR2: MNHEY, SVGEGT. V lost 5 bases to trimming and J lost 4 bases, with 14 bases between them. CDR3 in DNA: TGTGCCAGCAGTGACGAATTAAACATCTATGGCTACACCTTC. This gives the protein CASSDELNIYGYTF.

A note on this clonotype: The junction shows a germline mismatch at one end, possibly a read error. The chain carries TRBV7-3 and TRBJ2-5; 8 bases match TRBD2. This CDR3 contains 17 residues. CDR1 is SGHTA and CDR2 is FQGTGA in the germline V gene. The CDR3 region has the DNA TGTGCCAGCAACTTAGGGGGGCCCGCGGGAGGAGGAGAGACCCAGTACTTC. Amino acids: CASNLGGPAGGGETQYF.

This clonotype was observed many times. The CDR3 reads CASCGDSNQPQHF. The CDR3 coding sequence is TGTGCCAGCTGCGGGGATAGCAATCAGCCCCAGCATTTT. The J gene is TRBJ1-5, the V gene TRBV12-3 or TRBV12-4; D unresolved. The CDR3 has 13 residues. Trimming cost V 8 bases and J 0 bases, with 8 bases left between them.

This clonotype was seen more than once but under ten times. This chain joins TRBV5-5 and TRBJ2-7, with a possible D match to TRBD2 (6 bases). Germline V gene data show CDR1 as SGHKS and CDR2 as YYEKEE (reference sequence). The CDR3 spans 14 residues. The V end lost 2 bases, the J end lost 3 bases, and 12 bases lay between the germline ends. The CDR3 is CASSLPGLFYEQYF. The CDR3 DNA sequence: TGTGCCAGCAGCTTACCGGGACTGTTCTACGAGCAGTACTTC.

A few counts support this clonotype. V is TRBV27 and J is TRBJ1-2; 11 bases align to TRBD1. There are 16 residues in the CDR3. Germline loops: CDR1 MNHEY, CDR2 SMNVEV (reference sequence). The V segment lost 5 bases and the J segment 3 bases; nucleotides outside the gene matches: 8. The CDR3 bases are TGTGCCAGCAGTCGGTCGGGACAGGGGGTAGACTATGGCTACACCTTC. Translation gives CASSRSGQGVDYGYTF.

The sample holds a few counts of this clonotype. The gene calls are TRBV28 and TRBJ2-4; D uncertain. Trimming cost V 5 bases and J 1 base, with 21 bases left between them. This CDR3 has 18 amino acids. CDR1 is MDHEN, CDR2 SYDVKM, per germline. The CDR3 DNA reads as TGTGCCAGCAGTCCGGCCGGTACGGTTCCTAGTGCCAAAAACATTCAGTACTTC. It specifies CASSPAGTVPSAKNIQYF.